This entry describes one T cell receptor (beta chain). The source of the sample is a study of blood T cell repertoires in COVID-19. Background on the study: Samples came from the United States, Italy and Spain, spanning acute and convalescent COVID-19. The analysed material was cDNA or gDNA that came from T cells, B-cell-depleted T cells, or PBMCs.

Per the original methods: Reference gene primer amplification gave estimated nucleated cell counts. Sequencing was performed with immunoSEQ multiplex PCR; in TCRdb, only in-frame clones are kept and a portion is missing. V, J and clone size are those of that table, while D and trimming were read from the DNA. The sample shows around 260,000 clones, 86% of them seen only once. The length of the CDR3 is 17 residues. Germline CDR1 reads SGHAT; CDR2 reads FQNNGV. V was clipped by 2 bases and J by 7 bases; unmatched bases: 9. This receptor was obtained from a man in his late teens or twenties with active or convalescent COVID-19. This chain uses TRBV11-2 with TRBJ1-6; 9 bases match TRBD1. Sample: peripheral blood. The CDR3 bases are TGTGCCAGCAGCTTACCAGGAGGGACAGGGACCAATTCACCCCTCCACTTT. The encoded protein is CASSLPGGTGTNSPLHF.